Below are 8 T cell receptor beta chains sequenced from a single sample in a study of T-cell memory formation after mild COVID-19 (dated by TCRdb to the early 2020s). The protocol used for the library was 5' RACE. TCRdb names Illumina NovaSeq 6000 as the instrument used. The raw public reads went through TCRdb reprocessing: fastp at Q25, MiXCR clone calling, in-frame beta chains kept. When rows share a CDR3 protein, they turn into one entry using the most common DNA and genes. This sample comprises 100,000 or so distinct CDR3 sequences, around 10% of them detected only once. 40% of the sample rests with the top ten. Sequenced: PBMCs or a T cell subset sorted from them (not recorded which). The receptor set was obtained from a man in his late teens or twenties who had mild COVID-19 (a few samples of this study predate the infection). The sample titles of this study are shuffled in the database, so cell type and time point are left out; the donor was told from shared clones.

This clonotype occurred a few times. The chain uses TRBV7-9 and TRBJ1-6; D possibly corresponds to TRBD1 (5 bases). The germline gives CDR1 SEHNR, CDR2 FQNEAQ (reference sequence). There are 14 residues in the CDR3. V lost 1 base, J lost 5 bases, and 6 bases lay in between. The CDR3 sequence: CASSLEGDNSPLHF. The CDR3 DNA reads TGTGCCAGCAGCTTAGAAGGGGATAATTCACCCCTCCACTTT.

This clonotype was detected many times. The chain couples TRBV4-3 to TRBJ2-6; D not certain. The CDR3 totals 16 residues. The germline V gene encodes CDR1 LGHNA and CDR2 YSLEER. The V gene lost 0 bases and the J gene lost 0 bases, with 6 bases spanning the gap. CDR3 loop: CASSQESSSGANVLTF. CDR3 in DNA: TGCGCCAGCAGCCAAGAGAGTAGCTCTGGGGCCAACGTCCTGACTTTC.

CDR3 DNA sequence: TGTGCCGCTACCCAGGAGGACTCTGGAAACACCATATATTTT. Translation: CAATQEDSGNTIYF. The V call is TRBV10-3, the J call TRBJ1-3; D remains unclear. Germline CDR1 reads ENHRY; CDR2 reads SYGVKD. The germline V and J ends were trimmed by 11 bases and 0 bases, with 14 bases remaining between them. This CDR3 has 14 residues.

V usage is TRBV7-9 and J usage is TRBJ2-4; D is undetermined. The germline V gene encodes CDR1 SEHNR and CDR2 FQNEAQ (reference sequence). The V and J ends lost 5 bases and 12 bases respectively, with 14 bases between them. The CDR3 is 12 residues long. In DNA, the CDR3 is TGTGCCAGCAGCCCGCAAACGTTGGGTCAGTACTTC. It encodes CASSPQTLGQYF.

This clonotype came up a few times. The V call is TRBV6-5, the J call TRBJ1-3; D remains unclear. The ends were cut back, 7 bases at V and 4 bases at J, with 14 bases in the middle. The CDR3 contains 14 residues. The germline gives CDR1 MNHEY, CDR2 SVGAGI. The CDR3: CASTRDPSGNTIYF. In DNA, the CDR3 is TGTGCCAGCACCCGAGACCCCTCGGGAAACACCATATATTTT.

A few counts support this clonotype. The chain carries TRBV7-3 and TRBJ1-2, with D hard to call. The CDR3 covers 16 residues. The V end lost 3 bases, the J end lost 7 bases, and 21 bases lay between the germline ends. CDR1 SGHTA and CDR2 FQGTGA come from the germline V gene. The CDR3 protein is CASSFGTDPLFSGYTF. CDR3 sequence (DNA): TGTGCCAGCAGCTTTGGCACGGACCCCCTTTTTAGTGGCTACACCTTC.

This clonotype was counted a few times. This chain connects TRBV4-3 to TRBJ2-7; a possible D gene is TRBD1 (5 bases). Per the germline V gene, CDR1 is LGHNA and CDR2 is YSLEER. This CDR3 region has 14 residues. V shed 1 base and J shed 2 bases, with 9 bases lying between them. The CDR3 sequence: CASSQGQGTYEQYF. DNA for the CDR3: TGCGCCAGCAGCCAAGGGCAGGGTACCTACGAGCAGTACTTC.

This clonotype was picked up many times. This chain links TRBV2 with TRBJ2-1; possible D gene TRBD2, 6 bases. The V end lost 8 bases, the J end lost 0 bases, and 11 bases lay between the germline ends. Germline CDR1 SNHLY, CDR2 FYNNEI. CDR3 length: 14 residues. For the CDR3, the DNA is TGTGCCAGCCTAGCGCTAAACTCCTACAATGAGCAGTTCTTC. Its protein product is CASLALNSYNEQFF.